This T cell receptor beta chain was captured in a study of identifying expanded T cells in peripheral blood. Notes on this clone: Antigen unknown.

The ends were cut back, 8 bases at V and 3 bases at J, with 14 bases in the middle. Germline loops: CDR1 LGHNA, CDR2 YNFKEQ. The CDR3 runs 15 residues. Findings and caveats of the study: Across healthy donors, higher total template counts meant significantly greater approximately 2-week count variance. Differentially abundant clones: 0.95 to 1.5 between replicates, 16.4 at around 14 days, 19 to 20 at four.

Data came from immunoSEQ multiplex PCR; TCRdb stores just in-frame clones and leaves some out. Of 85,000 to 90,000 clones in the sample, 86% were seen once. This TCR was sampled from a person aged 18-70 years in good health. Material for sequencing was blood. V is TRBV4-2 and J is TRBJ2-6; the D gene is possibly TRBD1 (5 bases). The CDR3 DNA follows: TGTGCCAGCGAACCGTGGACACATGGGGCCAACGTCCTGACTTTC. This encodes CASEPWTHGANVLTF.